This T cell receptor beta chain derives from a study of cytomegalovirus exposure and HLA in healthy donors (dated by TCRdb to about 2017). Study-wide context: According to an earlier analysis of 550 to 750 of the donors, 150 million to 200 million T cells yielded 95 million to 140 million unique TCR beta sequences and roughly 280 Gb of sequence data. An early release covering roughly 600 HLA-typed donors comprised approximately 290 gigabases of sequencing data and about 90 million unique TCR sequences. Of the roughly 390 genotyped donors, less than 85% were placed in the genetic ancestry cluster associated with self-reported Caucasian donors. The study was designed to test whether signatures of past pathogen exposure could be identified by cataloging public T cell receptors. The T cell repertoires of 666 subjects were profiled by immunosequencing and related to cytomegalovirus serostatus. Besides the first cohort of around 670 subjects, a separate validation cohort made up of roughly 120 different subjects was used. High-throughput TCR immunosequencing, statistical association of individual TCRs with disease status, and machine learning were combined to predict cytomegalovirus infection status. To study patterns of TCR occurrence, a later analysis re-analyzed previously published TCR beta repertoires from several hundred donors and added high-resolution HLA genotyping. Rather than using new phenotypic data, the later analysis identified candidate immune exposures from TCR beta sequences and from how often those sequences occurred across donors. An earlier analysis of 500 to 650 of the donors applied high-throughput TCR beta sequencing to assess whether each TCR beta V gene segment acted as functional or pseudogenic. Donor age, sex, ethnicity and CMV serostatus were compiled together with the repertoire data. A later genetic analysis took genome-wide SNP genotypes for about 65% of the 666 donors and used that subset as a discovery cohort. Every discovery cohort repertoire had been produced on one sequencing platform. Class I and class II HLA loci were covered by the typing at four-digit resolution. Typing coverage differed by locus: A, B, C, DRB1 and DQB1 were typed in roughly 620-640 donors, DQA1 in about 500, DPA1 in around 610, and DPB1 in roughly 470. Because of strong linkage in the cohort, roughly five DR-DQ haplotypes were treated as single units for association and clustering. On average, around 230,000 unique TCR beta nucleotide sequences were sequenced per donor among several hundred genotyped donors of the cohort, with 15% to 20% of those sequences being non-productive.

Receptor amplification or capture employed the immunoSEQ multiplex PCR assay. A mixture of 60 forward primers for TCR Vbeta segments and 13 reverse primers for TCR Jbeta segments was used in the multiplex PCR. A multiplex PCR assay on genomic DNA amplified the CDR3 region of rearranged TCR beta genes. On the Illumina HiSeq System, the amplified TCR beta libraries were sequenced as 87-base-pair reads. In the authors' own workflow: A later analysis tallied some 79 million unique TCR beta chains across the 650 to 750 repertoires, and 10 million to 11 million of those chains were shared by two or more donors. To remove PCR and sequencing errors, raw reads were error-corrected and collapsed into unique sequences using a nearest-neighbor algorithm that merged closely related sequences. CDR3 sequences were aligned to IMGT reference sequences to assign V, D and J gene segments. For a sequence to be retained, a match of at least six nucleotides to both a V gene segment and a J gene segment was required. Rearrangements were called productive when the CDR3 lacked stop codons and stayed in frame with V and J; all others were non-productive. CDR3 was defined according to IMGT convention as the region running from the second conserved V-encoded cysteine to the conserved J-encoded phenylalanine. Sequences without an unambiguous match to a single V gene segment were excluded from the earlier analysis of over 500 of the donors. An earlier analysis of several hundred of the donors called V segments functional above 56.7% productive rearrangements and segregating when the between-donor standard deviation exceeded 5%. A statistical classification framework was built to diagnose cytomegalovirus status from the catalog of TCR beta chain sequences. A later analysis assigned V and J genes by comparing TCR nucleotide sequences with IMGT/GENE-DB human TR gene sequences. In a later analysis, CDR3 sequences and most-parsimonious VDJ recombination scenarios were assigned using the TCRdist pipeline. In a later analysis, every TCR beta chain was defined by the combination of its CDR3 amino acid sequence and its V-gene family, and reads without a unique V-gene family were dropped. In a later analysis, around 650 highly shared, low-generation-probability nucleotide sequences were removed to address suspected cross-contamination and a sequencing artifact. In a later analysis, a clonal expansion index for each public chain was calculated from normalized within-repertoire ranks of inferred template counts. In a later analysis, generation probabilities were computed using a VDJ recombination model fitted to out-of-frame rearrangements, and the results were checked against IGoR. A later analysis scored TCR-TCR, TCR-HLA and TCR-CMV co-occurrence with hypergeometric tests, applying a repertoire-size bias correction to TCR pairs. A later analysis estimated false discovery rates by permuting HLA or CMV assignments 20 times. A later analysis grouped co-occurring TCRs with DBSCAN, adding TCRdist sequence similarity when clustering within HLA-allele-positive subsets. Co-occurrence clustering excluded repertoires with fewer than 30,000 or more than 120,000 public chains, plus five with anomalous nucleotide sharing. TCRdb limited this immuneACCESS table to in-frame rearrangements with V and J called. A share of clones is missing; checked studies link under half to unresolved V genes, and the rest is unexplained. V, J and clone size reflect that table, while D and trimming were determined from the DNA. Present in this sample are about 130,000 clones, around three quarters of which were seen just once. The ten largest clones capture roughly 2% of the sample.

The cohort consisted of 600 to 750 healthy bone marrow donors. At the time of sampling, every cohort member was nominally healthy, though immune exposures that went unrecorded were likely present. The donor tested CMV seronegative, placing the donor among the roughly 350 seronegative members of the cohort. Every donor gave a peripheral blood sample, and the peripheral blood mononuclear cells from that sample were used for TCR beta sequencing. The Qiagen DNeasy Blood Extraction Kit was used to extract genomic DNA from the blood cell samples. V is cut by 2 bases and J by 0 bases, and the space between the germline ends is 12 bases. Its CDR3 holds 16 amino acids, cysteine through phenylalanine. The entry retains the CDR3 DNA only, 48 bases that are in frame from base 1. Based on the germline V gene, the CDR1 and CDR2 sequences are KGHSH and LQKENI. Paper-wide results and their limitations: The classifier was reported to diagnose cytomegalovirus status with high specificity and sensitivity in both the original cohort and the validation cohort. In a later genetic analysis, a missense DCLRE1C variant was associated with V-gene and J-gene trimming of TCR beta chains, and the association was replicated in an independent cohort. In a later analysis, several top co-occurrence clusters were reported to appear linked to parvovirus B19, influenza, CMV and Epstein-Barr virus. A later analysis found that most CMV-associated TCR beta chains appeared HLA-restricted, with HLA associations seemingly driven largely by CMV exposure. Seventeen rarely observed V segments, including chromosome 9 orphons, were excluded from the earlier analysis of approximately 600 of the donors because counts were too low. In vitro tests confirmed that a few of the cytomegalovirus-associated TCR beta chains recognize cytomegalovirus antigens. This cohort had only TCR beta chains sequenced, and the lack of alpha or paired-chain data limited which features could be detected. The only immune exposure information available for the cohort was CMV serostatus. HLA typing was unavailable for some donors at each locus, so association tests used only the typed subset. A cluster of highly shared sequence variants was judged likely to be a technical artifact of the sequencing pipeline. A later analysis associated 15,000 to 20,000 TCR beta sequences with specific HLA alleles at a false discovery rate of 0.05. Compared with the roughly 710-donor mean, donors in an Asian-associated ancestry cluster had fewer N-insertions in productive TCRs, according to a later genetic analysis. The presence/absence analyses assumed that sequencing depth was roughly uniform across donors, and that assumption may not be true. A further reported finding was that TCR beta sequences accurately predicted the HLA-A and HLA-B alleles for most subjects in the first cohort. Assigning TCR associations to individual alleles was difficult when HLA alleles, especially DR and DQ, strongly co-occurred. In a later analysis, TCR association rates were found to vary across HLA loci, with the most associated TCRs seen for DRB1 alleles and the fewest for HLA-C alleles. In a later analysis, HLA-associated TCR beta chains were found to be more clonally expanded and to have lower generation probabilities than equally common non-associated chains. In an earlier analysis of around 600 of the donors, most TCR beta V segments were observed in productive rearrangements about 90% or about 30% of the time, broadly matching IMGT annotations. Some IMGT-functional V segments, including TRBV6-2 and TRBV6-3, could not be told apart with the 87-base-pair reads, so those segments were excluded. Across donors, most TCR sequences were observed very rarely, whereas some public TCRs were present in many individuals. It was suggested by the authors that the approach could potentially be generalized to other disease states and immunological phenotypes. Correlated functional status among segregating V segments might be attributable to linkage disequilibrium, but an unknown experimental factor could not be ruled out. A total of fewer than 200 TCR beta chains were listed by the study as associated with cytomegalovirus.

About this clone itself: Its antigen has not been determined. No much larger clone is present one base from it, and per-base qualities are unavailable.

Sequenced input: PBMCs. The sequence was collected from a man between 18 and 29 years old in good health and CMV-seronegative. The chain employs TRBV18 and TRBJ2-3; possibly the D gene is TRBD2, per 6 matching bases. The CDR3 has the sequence CASSPAAGISTDTQYF. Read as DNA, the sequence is TGTGCCAGCTCACCAGCGGCGGGAATCAGCACAGATACGCAGTATTTT. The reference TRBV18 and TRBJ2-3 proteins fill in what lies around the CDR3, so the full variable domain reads NAGVMQNPRHLVRRRGQEARLRCSPMKGHSHVYWYRQLPEEGLKFMVYLQKENIIDESGMPKERFSAEFPKEGPSILRIQQVVRGDSAAYFCASSPAAGISTDTQYFGPGTRLTVL.